This record covers a single T cell receptor (beta chain). This entry belongs to a study of T cells expressing NK-cell markers. With the 5' RACE reads reprocessed, TCRdb shows one record per CDR3 protein and no DNA. In all, the sample yields some 280,000 distinct CDR3 sequences. Germline V lookup: CDR1 MNHEY, CDR2 SMNVEV (reference sequence). The CDR3 loop spans 14 amino acids. This sequence originates from a man aged 18 to 30 in good health. The J gene is TRBJ2-2, the V gene TRBV27. Sequenced material: blood T cells: a sorted CD56 or NKG2C T cell subset, CD4+ or CD8+ T cells, or bulk PBMC T cells (not recorded which). CDR3 protein: CASSLYGNTGELFF.